This T cell receptor (beta chain) was profiled in a study of PD-1 blockade in classical Hodgkin lymphoma. General study results and limits: Reasons behind the repertoire differences stay unclear, perhaps disease activity or earlier therapy. Compared with healthy donors, newly diagnosed patients reportedly showed lower baseline TCR diversity. The baseline diversity of complete responders showed similarity to that of newly diagnosed patients. Unlike CD8+ TCR diversity, which did not rise significantly by C4D1, CD4+ TCR diversity did.

Germline-derived CDR1 and CDR2 are PRHDT and FYEKMQ (reference sequence). The CDR3 sequence is 17 residues long. The V segment lost 2 bases and the J segment 4 bases; nucleotides outside the gene matches: 9. Of note for this clone: Its antigen is not known.

Time point indicated: cycle 4 day 1 (C4D1), after less than seven weeks of nivolumab. Autologous stem cell transplantation was followed by relapse in every patient, and brentuximab vedotin exposure varied. TCRdb's table, derived via immunoSEQ multiplex PCR, lists solely in-frame clones and lacks some. The sample contains 100,000 to 120,000 clones, approximately 89% of which appear only once. The V and J genes are TRBV13 and TRBJ2-1; 9 positions agree with TRBD2. This receptor was taken from a human donor with classical Hodgkin lymphoma. The sample consisted of peripheral blood mononuclear cells (PBMCs), taken before the fourth cycle of nivolumab. Here the CDR3 reads CASSLNGGRALYNEQFF. CDR3 bases: TGTGCCAGCAGCTTAAACGGCGGGAGGGCTCTTTACAATGAGCAGTTCTTC.